This is a list of T cell receptor beta chains from one sample in a study of shared clonotypes between healthy human individuals. Profiled with immunoSEQ multiplex PCR; TCRdb holds only in-frame clones, not every one. The repertoire holds around 2.1 million clones, with just over 90% as singletons. The material sequenced was naive CD8+ T cells from PBMCs. These receptors came from a man between 18 and 29 years old in good health. Some clones in this sample may be carry-over from other donors' samples. Each CDR3 is given with its conserved first and last residue. The D gene is left open where the match is weak. A row's size may be missing; if present it is once, few, many or a size class.

j_call: TRBJ2-1; clone_size: .; v_call: TRBV9; d_call: .; cdr3_aa: CASSLDPGNPGREQFF; cdr3_nt: TGTGCCAGCAGTCTTGACCCGGGTAACCCGGGAAGGGAGCAGTTCTTC
j_call: TRBJ1-1; clone_size: once; v_call: TRBV21-1; d_call: .; cdr3_aa: CASSKGNRRHQAFF; cdr3_nt: TGTGCCAGCAGCAAAGGGAACAGAAGGCATCAAGCTTTCTTT
j_call: TRBJ1-1; clone_size: .; v_call: TRBV27; d_call: TRBD1; cdr3_aa: CASSPRTGGTEAFF; cdr3_nt: TGTGCCAGCAGTCCCCGGACAGGGGGGACTGAAGCTTTCTTT
j_call: TRBJ1-2; clone_size: .; v_call: TRBV21-1; d_call: .; cdr3_aa: CASSKVGTGWFGGYTF; cdr3_nt: TGTGCCAGCAGCAAAGTTGGGACAGGGTGGTTTGGTGGCTACACCTTC
j_call: TRBJ1-1; clone_size: .; v_call: TRBV27; d_call: .; cdr3_aa: CASSPRTESEAFF; cdr3_nt: TGTGCCAGCAGTCCACGGACTGAGAGTGAAGCTTTCTTT
j_call: TRBJ2-7; clone_size: .; v_call: TRBV5-1; d_call: .; cdr3_aa: CASSLGPALYEQYF; cdr3_nt: TGCGCCAGCAGCTTGGGCCCGGCGCTCTACGAGCAGTACTTC
j_call: TRBJ2-1; clone_size: .; v_call: TRBV5-8; d_call: .; cdr3_aa: CASSLGLSSYNEQFF; cdr3_nt: TGTGCCAGCAGCTTGGGCCTGAGCTCCTACAATGAGCAGTTCTTC
j_call: TRBJ1-1; clone_size: .; v_call: TRBV10-3; d_call: .; cdr3_aa: CAISETQGLRAFF; cdr3_nt: TGTGCCATCAGTGAAACCCAGGGTCTTAGAGCTTTCTTT
j_call: TRBJ2-3; clone_size: .; v_call: TRBV27; d_call: TRBD1; cdr3_aa: CALGQGDAQYF; cdr3_nt: TGTGCCCTCGGACAGGGGGATGCGCAGTATTTT
j_call: TRBJ2-3; clone_size: .; v_call: TRBV14; d_call: .; cdr3_aa: CASSQFLAGYTDTQYF; cdr3_nt: TGTGCCAGCAGCCAATTCTTGGCGGGTTACACAGATACGCAGTATTTT
j_call: TRBJ2-7; clone_size: .; v_call: TRBV10-1; d_call: TRBD2; cdr3_aa: CASSRGTSGSSYEQYF; cdr3_nt: TGCGCCAGCAGCCGAGGGACTAGCGGGAGCTCCTACGAGCAGTACTTC
j_call: TRBJ1-1; clone_size: .; v_call: TRBV11-3; d_call: .; cdr3_aa: CASSLTGAEAFF; cdr3_nt: TGTGCCAGCAGTTTAACGGGTGCTGAAGCTTTCTTT
j_call: TRBJ1-4; clone_size: .; v_call: TRBV7-9; d_call: .; cdr3_aa: CASRPTGLINEKLFF; cdr3_nt: TGTGCCAGCAGGCCGACTGGACTGATAAATGAAAAACTGTTTTTT
j_call: TRBJ2-7; clone_size: .; v_call: TRBV5-1; d_call: .; cdr3_aa: CASSWGAYTGYEQYF; cdr3_nt: TGCGCCAGCAGCTGGGGGGCCTACACGGGCTACGAGCAGTACTTC
j_call: TRBJ2-7; clone_size: .; v_call: TRBV27; d_call: .; cdr3_aa: CASSRGMVTTDTGEQYF; cdr3_nt: TGTGCCAGCAGCCGGGGGATGGTCACGACAGACACGGGCGAGCAGTACTTC
j_call: TRBJ2-7; clone_size: .; v_call: TRBV9; d_call: TRBD1; cdr3_aa: CASSVAQGALEQYF; cdr3_nt: TGTGCCAGCAGCGTCGCGCAGGGGGCCCTCGAGCAGTACTTC
j_call: TRBJ2-5; clone_size: .; v_call: TRBV4-1; d_call: .; cdr3_aa: CASSQGDRIMGSETQYF; cdr3_nt: TGCGCCAGCAGCCAAGGGGATAGGATTATGGGGTCAGAGACCCAGTACTTC
j_call: TRBJ2-3; clone_size: once; v_call: TRBV10-2; d_call: TRBD2; cdr3_aa: CASRGLADTQYF; cdr3_nt: TGCGCCAGCAGGGGACTAGCGGATACGCAGTATTTT
j_call: TRBJ2-7; clone_size: .; v_call: TRBV7-8; d_call: .; cdr3_aa: CASSLRIGSSYEQYF; cdr3_nt: TGTGCCAGCAGCTTACGGATTGGTAGCTCCTACGAGCAGTACTTC
j_call: TRBJ2-3; clone_size: .; v_call: TRBV5-6; d_call: .; cdr3_aa: CASSPVLEADTQYF; cdr3_nt: TGTGCCAGCAGCCCCGTTTTGGAGGCAGATACGCAGTATTTT
j_call: TRBJ1-3; clone_size: .; v_call: TRBV10-3; d_call: TRBD1; cdr3_aa: CAISEYRDRASGNTIYF; cdr3_nt: TGTGCCATCAGTGAATACCGGGACAGGGCGTCCGGAAACACCATATATTTT
j_call: TRBJ2-7; clone_size: .; v_call: TRBV7-2; d_call: .; cdr3_aa: CASSPLSSYEQYF; cdr3_nt: TGTGCCAGCAGCCCCTTGAGCTCCTACGAGCAGTACTTC
j_call: TRBJ2-5; clone_size: .; v_call: TRBV11-2; d_call: .; cdr3_aa: CASSLAWDEQYF; cdr3_nt: TGTGCCAGCAGCTTAGCTTGGGATGAGCAGTACTTC
j_call: TRBJ2-7; clone_size: .; v_call: TRBV28; d_call: .; cdr3_aa: CASSWGLRSYEQYF; cdr3_nt: TGTGCCAGCAGTTGGGGGCTACGCTCCTACGAGCAGTACTTC
j_call: TRBJ2-3; clone_size: .; v_call: TRBV27; d_call: .; cdr3_aa: CASSFLAPSNTDTQYF; cdr3_nt: TGTGCCAGCAGTTTTCTAGCGCCCAGCAACACAGATACGCAGTATTTT